The present T cell receptor (beta chain) was sequenced within a study of CD8+ T cells in alopecia areata. Background on the study: Those treated were given oral tofacitinib at 5 to 10 mg twice daily.

RNA, once extracted, was reverse transcribed into cDNA for use as the sequencing template. Profiling relied on immunoSEQ multiplex PCR, and the TCRdb table lists in-frame clones only, not all of them. The table includes about 88,000 clones, 40% to 50% detected once. With 1 base removed from V and 6 bases from J, the gap between germline ends came to 13 bases. Germline CDR1 reads SEHNR; CDR2 reads FQNEAQ (reference sequence). The CDR3 is made up of 14 amino acids. The treatment here: oral pan-JAK inhibitor, 5-10 mg twice daily. This sequence was found in a human donor with alopecia areata. The chain links TRBV7-9 to TRBJ2-7, with unresolved D. Source: CD8+ T cells sorted from blood, taken at week 24, from a patient treated with tofacitinib. This CDR3 reads CASSLVMGPAEQYF. The CDR3 nucleotides read TGTGCCAGCAGCTTAGTAATGGGCCCAGCCGAGCAGTACTTC. The full variable domain, its missing parts supplied by reference TRBV7-9 and TRBJ2-7, is DTGVSQNPRHKITKRGQNVTFRCDPISEHNRLYWYRQTLGQGPEFLTYFQNEAQLEKSRLLSDRFSAERPKGSFSTLEIQRTEQGDSAMYLCASSLVMGPAEQYFGPGTRLTVT.